This T cell receptor (beta chain) was recovered during a study of blood T cell repertoires in COVID-19. Overall study context: The origin of the acute and convalescent COVID-19 samples was the United States, Italy and Spain. From T cells, B-cell-depleted T cells, or PBMCs came the material, which was cDNA or gDNA.

The CDR3 totals 17 residues. Germline CDR1 reads SGHDT; CDR2 reads YYEEEE. With 3 bases clipped from V and 0 bases from J, the junction kept 7 bases outside the gene matches. As handled by the study authors: Amplifying reference gene primers gave estimates of nucleated cell counts. The table came from immunoSEQ multiplex PCR; TCRdb's copy has only in-frame clones and leaves some out. V, J and clone size derive from that table, while D and trimming were established from the DNA sequence. Counted here are under 250,000 clones, 70% to 90% occurring once; the ten biggest clones make up approximately 1.4%.

Sequenced material: peripheral blood. V gene TRBV5-6 combines with J gene TRBJ1-4; 8 bases agree with TRBD1. This receptor was taken from a man older than 75 with acute or convalescent COVID-19. The CDR3 nucleotides are TGTGCCAGCAGCTCGGACAGGGCTCGAGCAACTAATGAAAAACTGTTTTTT. Translating gives CASSSDRARATNEKLFF.